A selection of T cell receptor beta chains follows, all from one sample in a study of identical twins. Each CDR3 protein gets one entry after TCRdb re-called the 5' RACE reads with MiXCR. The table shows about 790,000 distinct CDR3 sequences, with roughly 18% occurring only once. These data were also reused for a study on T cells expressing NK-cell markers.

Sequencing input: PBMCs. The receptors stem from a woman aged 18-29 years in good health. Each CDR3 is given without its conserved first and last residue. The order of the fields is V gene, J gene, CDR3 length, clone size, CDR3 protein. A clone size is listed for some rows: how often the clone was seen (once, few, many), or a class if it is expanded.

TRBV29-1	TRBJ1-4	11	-	SVGGGSGEKLF
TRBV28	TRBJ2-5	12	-	ASSPGGPQKTQY
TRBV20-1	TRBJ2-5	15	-	SARGVAGGPIWETQY
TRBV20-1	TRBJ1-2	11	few	SAPHEGNYGYT
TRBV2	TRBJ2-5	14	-	ASSEADRGIQETQY
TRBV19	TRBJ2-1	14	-	ASSIRDRLMGNEQF
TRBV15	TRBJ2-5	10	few	ATREETETQY
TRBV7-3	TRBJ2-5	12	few	ASSLSGSGGTQY
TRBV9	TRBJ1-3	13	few	ASSGDGQGLNTIY
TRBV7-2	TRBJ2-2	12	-	ASSRTWSSGELF
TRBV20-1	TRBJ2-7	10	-	SASLGTYEQY
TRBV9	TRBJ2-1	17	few	ASSPTLLPDRENVHEQF
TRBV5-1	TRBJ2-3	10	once	ASSPGLEGQY
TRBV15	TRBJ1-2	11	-	ATSRDGEKGYT
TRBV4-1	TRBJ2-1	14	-	ASSQDRLAGSNEQF
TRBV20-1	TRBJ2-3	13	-	SATQGASVTDTQY
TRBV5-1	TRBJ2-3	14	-	ATQRGDQGITDTQY
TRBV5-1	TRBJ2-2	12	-	ASSFLTGAGELF
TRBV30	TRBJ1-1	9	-	AWSVWAEAF
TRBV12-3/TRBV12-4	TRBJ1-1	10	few	ASSPRGIEAF
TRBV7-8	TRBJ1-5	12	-	ASSSVNEKQPQH
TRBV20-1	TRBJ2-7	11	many	SAPDRGSYEQY
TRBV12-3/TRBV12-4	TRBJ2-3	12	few	ASSPSGVPDTQY
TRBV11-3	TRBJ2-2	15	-	ASSRRLAGDVTGELF
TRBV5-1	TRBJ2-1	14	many	ASSGDRAVSYNEQF
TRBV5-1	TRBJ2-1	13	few	ASSPIQSSYNEQF
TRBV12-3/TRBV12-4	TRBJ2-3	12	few	ASRHLAQTDTQY
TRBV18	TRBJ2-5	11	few	ASSRPFVETQY
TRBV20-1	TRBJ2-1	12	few	SVSAGIPYNEQF
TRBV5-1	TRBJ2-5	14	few	ASSLNQRHRGETQY
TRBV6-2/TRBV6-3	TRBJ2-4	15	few	ASSQPGLADTKNIQY
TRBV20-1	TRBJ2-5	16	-	SAKHTLAGALLGETQY
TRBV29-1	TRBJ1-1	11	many	SVEGQLNTEAF
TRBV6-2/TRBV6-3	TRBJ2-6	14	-	ASSKGQISGANVLT
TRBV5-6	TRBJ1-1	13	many	ASSLARRGDTEAF
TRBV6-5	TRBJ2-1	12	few	ASSWTSGVGEQF
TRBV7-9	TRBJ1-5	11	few	ASSRDRGQPQH
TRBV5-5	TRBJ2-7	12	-	ASSLDSPVGEQY
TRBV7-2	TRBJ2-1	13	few	ASSGALGPYNEQF
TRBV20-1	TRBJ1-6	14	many	SARDAGNRYNSPLH
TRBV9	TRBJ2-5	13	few	ASSVSWGSQETQY
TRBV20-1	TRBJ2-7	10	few	SAPGRLGEQY
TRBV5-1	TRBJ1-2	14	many	ASSLRVNTGPSGYT
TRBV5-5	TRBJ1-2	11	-	ASSLQGTRGYT
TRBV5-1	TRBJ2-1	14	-	ASSLAAGGTINEQF
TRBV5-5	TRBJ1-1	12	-	ASSLTERVTEAF
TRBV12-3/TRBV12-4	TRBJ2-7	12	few	ASSLRQGAFEQY
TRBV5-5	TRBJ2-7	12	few	ASSPLWQGGEQY
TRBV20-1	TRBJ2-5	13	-	SARDPSGGRETQY
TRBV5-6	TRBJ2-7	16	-	ASSPGIHRDRPRREQY
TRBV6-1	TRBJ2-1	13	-	ASRGFQGLINEQF
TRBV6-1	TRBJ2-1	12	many	ASGSLWGGNEQF
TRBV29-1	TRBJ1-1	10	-	SVGLMNTEAF